The clone carrying this T cell receptor (beta chain) showed up just a few times. Antigen: not known. The ends were cut back, 4 bases at V and 3 bases at J, with 16 bases in the middle. Germline lookup yields CDR1 SQVTM and CDR2 ANQGSEA. CDR3 length equals 15 residues. TCRdb ran MiXCR on the 5' RACE reads and lists one entry per CDR3 protein. The data show 700,000 to 1,000,000 distinct CDR3 sequences, approximately 10% seen once. The data belong to a study of CD8 T cells in ankylosing spondylitis. Overall study results and limits: Ankylosing spondylitis blood appeared to carry a characteristic TCR beta motif of roughly eight highly homologous variants.

Sample: blood, either unsorted or a sorted T cell fraction (not recorded which). This sequence originates from a male donor with ankylosing spondylitis. V is TRBV29-1 and J is TRBJ2-1; D is possibly TRBD2 (6 bases). The CDR3, as DNA: TGCAGCGTTGCGGCCGGCGCGGGAAGCTACAATGAGCAGTTCTTC. Translating it yields CSVAAGAGSYNEQFF.